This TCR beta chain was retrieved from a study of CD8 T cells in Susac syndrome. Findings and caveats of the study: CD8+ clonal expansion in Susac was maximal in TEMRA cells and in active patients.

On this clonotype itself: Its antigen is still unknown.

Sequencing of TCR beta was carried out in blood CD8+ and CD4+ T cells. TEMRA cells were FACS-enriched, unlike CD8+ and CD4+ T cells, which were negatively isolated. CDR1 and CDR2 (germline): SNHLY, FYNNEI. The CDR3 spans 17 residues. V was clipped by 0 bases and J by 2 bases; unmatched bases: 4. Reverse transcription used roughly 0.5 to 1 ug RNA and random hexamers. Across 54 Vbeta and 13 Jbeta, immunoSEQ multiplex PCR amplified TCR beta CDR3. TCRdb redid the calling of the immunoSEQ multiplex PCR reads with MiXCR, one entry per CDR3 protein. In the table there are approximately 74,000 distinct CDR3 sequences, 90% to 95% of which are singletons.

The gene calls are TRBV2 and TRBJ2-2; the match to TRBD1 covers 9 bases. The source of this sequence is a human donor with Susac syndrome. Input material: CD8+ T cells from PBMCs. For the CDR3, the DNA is TGTGCCAGCAGTGAAGCGCAGGGACAGGGTAACACCGGGGAGCTGTTTTTT. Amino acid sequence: CASSEAQGQGNTGELFF.